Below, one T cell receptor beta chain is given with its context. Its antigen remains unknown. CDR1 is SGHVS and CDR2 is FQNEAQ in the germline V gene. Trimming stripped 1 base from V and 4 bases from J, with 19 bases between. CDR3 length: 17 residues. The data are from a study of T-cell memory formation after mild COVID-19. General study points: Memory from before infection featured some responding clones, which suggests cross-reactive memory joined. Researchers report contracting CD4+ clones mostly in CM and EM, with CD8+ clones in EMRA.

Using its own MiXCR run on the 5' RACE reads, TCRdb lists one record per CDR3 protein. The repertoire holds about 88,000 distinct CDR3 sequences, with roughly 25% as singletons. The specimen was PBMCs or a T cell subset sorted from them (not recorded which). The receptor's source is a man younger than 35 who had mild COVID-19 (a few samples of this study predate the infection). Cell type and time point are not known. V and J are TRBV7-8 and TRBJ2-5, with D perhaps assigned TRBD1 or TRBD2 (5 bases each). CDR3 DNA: TGTGCCAGCAGCTTAGGCGAGGTGTTCCGGGACGTAGAGACCCAGTACTTC. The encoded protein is CASSLGEVFRDVETQYF.